Presented here are 26 T cell receptor beta chains from one specimen sequenced in a study of blood T cell repertoires in COVID-19. Here immunoSEQ multiplex PCR was the method, and the copy in TCRdb shows in-frame clones only, minus some. The sample records some 180,000 clones, roughly 81% being singletons. The material sequenced was peripheral blood. Every receptor here comes from a woman of 80 years or more with COVID-19, enrolled during active disease.

This sequence joins TRBV7-2 and TRBJ1-3; weak D call: TRBD1 (5 bases). CDR1 is SGHTA and CDR2 is FQGNSA in the germline V gene. The CDR3 consists of 15 residues. V was pared by 3 bases and J by 2 bases, with 11 bases between. As DNA, the CDR3 is TGTGCCAGCAGCTTCGCGGGAGGGGCTGGAAACACCATATATTTT. Translation: CASSFAGGAGNTIYF.

In this sample, this clone turned up once. The chain's CDR3 is CASTSRQSRTTGELFF. As DNA, the CDR3 is TGTGCCAGCACATCAAGACAGTCCCGAACGACCGGGGAGCTGTTTTTT. This chain uses TRBV18 with TRBJ2-2, with D tentatively TRBD1 (5 bases). Germline values: CDR1 KGHSH, CDR2 LQKENI. V dropped 8 bases and J dropped 5 bases, with 21 bases sitting between them. The CDR3 has 16 amino acids. The full variable domain, with the rest looked up from reference TRBV18 and TRBJ2-2, is NAGVMQNPRHLVRRRGQEARLRCSPMKGHSHVYWYRQLPEEGLKFMVYLQKENIIDESGMPKERFSAEFPKEGPSILRIQQVVRGDSAAYFCASTSRQSRTTGELFFGEGSRLTVL.

The V gene is TRBV6-5, the J gene TRBJ1-1; 7 positions match TRBD1. The CDR3 contains 15 residues. The V gene's germline CDR1 is MNHEY and CDR2 SVGAGI. V trimming: 7 bases; J trimming: 5 bases; junction bases outside the gene matches: 13. The CDR3 DNA follows: TGTGCCAGCACCGACCGGAGGGGGCTCCGAACTGAAGCTTTCTTT. Residues: CASTDRRGLRTEAFF.

V and J are TRBV27 and TRBJ2-7, with TRBD2 as a possible D gene (6 bases). CDR1 is MNHEY, CDR2 SMNVEV, per germline (reference sequence). Trimming stripped 5 bases from V and 3 bases from J, with 14 bases between. The CDR3 is 14 amino acids. For the CDR3, the DNA is TGTGCCAGCAGTCCGGGGGTAGCCATCTACGAGCAGTACTTC. As protein: CASSPGVAIYEQYF.

The rearrangement uses TRBV4-1 and TRBJ2-7; 8 bases align to TRBD1. The CDR3 loop spans 15 amino acids. Germline CDR1 reads MGHRA; CDR2 reads YSYEKL. V shed 0 bases, J shed 1 base, and the junction held 2 bases outside the gene matches. The CDR3 region is CASSQETGASYEQYF. The CDR3 DNA follows: TGCGCCAGCAGCCAAGAGACAGGGGCTTCCTACGAGCAGTACTTC.

This clone was counted only a few times. V is TRBV10-3 and J is TRBJ2-2, with D perhaps TRBD1 (6 bases). The germline V gene encodes CDR1 ENHRY and CDR2 SYGVKD. V was pared by 11 bases and J by 7 bases, with 20 bases between. The CDR3 sequence is 14 residues long. CDR3 bases: TGTGCCGCCAGCCCGGACAGAGATCACGGGGAGCTGTTTTTT. It translates to CAASPDRDHGELFF.

This sequence joins TRBV27 and TRBJ2-1; 7 bases are shared with TRBD2. V lost 7 bases, J lost 14 bases, and 11 bases stayed unmatched. This CDR3 region has 12 residues. The germline CDR1 and CDR2 sequences are MNHEY and SMNVEV (reference sequence). This CDR3 reads CASTKLGREEFF. The CDR3 nucleotides read TGTGCCAGCACCAAACTCGGTCGGGAGGAGTTCTTC.

This sequence joins TRBV2 and TRBJ1-5; D uncertain. V lost 4 bases and J lost 0, with 10 bases in between. Germline-derived CDR1 and CDR2 are SNHLY and FYNNEI. This CDR3 region has 15 residues. The CDR3 region is CASSANNYSNQPQHF. DNA of the CDR3: TGTGCCAGCAGTGCCAACAATTATAGCAATCAGCCCCAGCATTTT.

The genes are TRBV10-3 and TRBJ2-3; 12 nucleotides align to TRBD2. This CDR3 is 15 amino acids long. J gave up 1 base and V 10 bases, and 6 bases lay outside the gene matches. CDR1 and CDR2 (germline): ENHRY, SYGVKD. CDR3 DNA sequence: TGTGCCACCGAGACTAGCGGGGGAGGCACAGATACGCAGTATTTT. Residues: CATETSGGGTDTQYF.

The chain couples TRBV5-6 to TRBJ2-7, with a tentative D call TRBD1 (6 bases). The ends were cut back, 4 bases at V and 5 bases at J, with 13 bases in the middle. Germline V gene lookup returns CDR1 SGHDT and CDR2 YYEEEE. CDR3 length equals 13 residues. In nucleotides, the CDR3 is TGTGCCAGCAGCCGGAGGTCAGGGGACGAGCAGTACTTC. This translates into CASSRRSGDEQYF. Combining the CDR3 with reference TRBV5-6 and TRBJ2-7 gives the whole variable domain DAGVTQSPTHLIKTRGQQVTLRCSPKSGHDTVSWYQQALGQGPQFIFQYYEEEERQRGNFPDRFSGHQFPNYSSELNVNALLLGDSALYLCASSRRSGDEQYFGPGTRLTVT.

This chain connects TRBV4-2 to TRBJ1-2; no clear D. This CDR3 comprises 14 residues. CDR1 LGHNA and CDR2 YNFKEQ come from the germline V gene. V gave up 0 bases and J gave up 4 bases, with 9 bases separating them. The chain's CDR3 is CASSQDQALYGYTF. CDR3 DNA: TGTGCCAGCAGCCAAGATCAGGCGCTCTATGGCTACACCTTC.

This clone was detected once. The CDR3 sequence is CASTDSRGYDQPQHF. CDR3 coding DNA: TGTGCCAGTACCGACTCTCGGGGGTATGATCAGCCCCAGCATTTT. V usage is TRBV19 and J usage is TRBJ1-5; a weak D match, TRBD1 (5 bases). This CDR3 has 15 residues. V was clipped by 7 bases and J by 5 bases, with 18 bases between them. Germline CDR1 LNHDA, CDR2 SQIVND (reference sequence).

In nucleotides, the CDR3 is TGTGCCAGCAGAGACCCCTATACAGGGGGCCGTGGCTACACCTTC. Translated, it gives CASRDPYTGGRGYTF. The V gene is TRBV6-5, the J gene TRBJ1-2, with 9 positions matching TRBD1. With 6 bases clipped from V and 7 bases from J, the junction kept 12 bases outside the gene matches. Germline V CDR1 and CDR2: MNHEY, SVGAGI. The length of the CDR3 is 15 residues.

This clone is a singleton in its sample. The chain is built from TRBV19 and TRBJ1-3; D is unclear. The CDR3 has 17 amino acids. Trimming removed 5 bases at V and 0 bases at J, with 17 bases between. The germline V gene has CDR1 LNHDA and CDR2 SQIVND (reference sequence). CDR3 DNA: TGTGCCAGTAGTGGAATCTGGACGGACTACTCTGGAAACACCATATATTTT. Its translation: CASSGIWTDYSGNTIYF.

The chain links TRBV5-1 to TRBJ2-3; 7 bases fit TRBD1. CDR1 and CDR2 (germline): SGHRS, YFSETQ. J gave up 5 bases and V 0 bases, and 3 bases lay outside the gene matches. The CDR3 length is 14 residues. CDR3 protein: CASSLGTGRDTQYF. Written as DNA, the CDR3 is TGCGCCAGCAGCTTGGGGACAGGTAGAGATACGCAGTATTTT.

This clone occurred a few times. The chain links TRBV5-8 to TRBJ2-1; 12 bases agree with TRBD2. There are 15 residues in the CDR3. J lost 8 bases, V lost 0 bases, and 3 bases had no gene match. Per germline, CDR1 SGHTS and CDR2 YDEGEE. CDR3 protein: CASSLGLAGADEQFF. Written as DNA, the CDR3 is TGTGCCAGCAGCTTGGGACTAGCGGGAGCTGATGAGCAGTTCTTC.

This chain links TRBV19 with TRBJ1-2, with D possibly TRBD1 on 6 matching bases. Trimming stripped 4 bases from V and 8 bases from J, with 11 bases between. CDR3 length: 12 amino acids. The germline V gene encodes CDR1 LNHDA and CDR2 SQIVND (reference sequence). The CDR3 DNA sequence: TGTGCCAGTAGTAGTACAGGGAAGGGCTACACCTTC. Translated: CASSSTGKGYTF.

CDR3 sequence reads: CASSPGGDPGELFF. CDR3 DNA: TGTGCCAGCAGCCCGGGCGGGGACCCCGGGGAGCTGTTTTTT. V gene TRBV4-2 combines with J gene TRBJ2-2; possibly TRBD2 for D (6 bases). The CDR3 has 14 residues. Germline assignment: CDR1 LGHNA and CDR2 YNFKEQ. Deletions cut 4 bases from V and 6 bases from J, with 12 bases between.

The CDR3 reads CASSEQTGGQPQHF. The CDR3 nucleotides are TGTGCCAGCAGTGAGCAGACAGGGGGCCAGCCCCAGCATTTT. The gene calls are TRBV6-1 and TRBJ1-5, with TRBD1 matching 10 bases. With V trimmed by 3 bases and J by 7 bases, 3 bases remained unmatched. There are 14 residues in the CDR3. CDR1 is MNHNS, CDR2 SASEGT, per germline.

V is TRBV12-3 or TRBV12-4 and J is TRBJ2-4; unclear D gene. Between the trimmed V and J ends, which lost 6 bases and 1 base, there was a span of 7 bases. There are 13 residues in the CDR3. The CDR3 DNA is TGTGCCAGCAGCCTTGGCGCCAAAAACATTCAGTACTTC. Translation gives CASSLGAKNIQYF.

The V and J genes are TRBV7-3 and TRBJ1-2; D ambiguous. Trimming shortened V by 0 bases and J by 8 bases, and 10 bases separated the two germline ends. Germline CDR1 and CDR2: SGHTA and FQGTGA. The CDR3 is 13 amino acids. The CDR3 sequence: CASSLTEGWGYTF. The CDR3 region has the DNA TGTGCCAGCAGCTTAACGGAGGGTTGGGGCTACACCTTC.

This clone was counted once. The rearrangement joins TRBV19 to TRBJ1-5; TRBD1 matches 10 bases. V was clipped by 6 bases and J by 3 bases; unmatched bases: 5. This CDR3 is built from 15 residues. Germline V gene sequence: CDR1 LNHDA, CDR2 SQIVND (reference sequence). CDR3 sequence: CASSTGQGPNQPQHF. The CDR3 DNA reads TGTGCCAGTAGCACGGGACAGGGGCCCAATCAGCCCCAGCATTTT.

This clone was counted a single time. The V gene is TRBV24-1, the J gene TRBJ2-1; D is ambiguous. V lost 5 bases to trimming and J lost 5 bases, with 6 bases between them. CDR1 is KGHDR and CDR2 is SFDVKD in the germline V gene. The CDR3 runs to 12 residues. The CDR3 sequence: CATSAVDNEQFF. The DNA for the CDR3 is TGTGCCACCAGTGCGGTCGACAATGAGCAGTTCTTC.

This clone turned up a few times. The chain links TRBV19 to TRBJ2-7; tentative D call: TRBD2 (6 bases). Trimming left V 2 bases short and J 0 bases short, with 11 bases between. CDR1 and CDR2 from the germline V gene are LNHDA and SQIVND (reference sequence). This CDR3 spans 15 amino acids. For the CDR3, the DNA is TGTGCCAGTAGTATATATGGAGGGTACTCCTACGAGCAGTACTTC. This gives the protein CASSIYGGYSYEQYF.

The rearrangement uses TRBV19 and TRBJ2-7; 11 bases match TRBD2. The CDR3 length is 13 residues. The trim removed 7 bases at V and 4 bases at J, leaving 3 bases unmatched. Germline V CDR1 and CDR2: LNHDA, SQIVND (reference sequence). The CDR3 DNA reads TGTGCCAGTAAACCTAGCGGGAGGTACGAGCAGTACTTC. It yields the protein CASKPSGRYEQYF.

The CDR3 coding sequence is TGTGCCAGCAGCCAAGGAGGGGGGACAGGGGTTGAAAAACTGTTTTTT. Translation: CASSQGGGTGVEKLFF. The rearrangement uses TRBV3-1 (or the pseudogene TRBV3-2) and TRBJ1-4, with 10 bases fitting TRBD1. This CDR3 spans 16 amino acids. Germline lookup yields CDR1 LGHDT and CDR2 YNNKEL (reference sequence). With 1 base clipped from V and 7 bases from J, the junction kept 6 bases outside the gene matches.